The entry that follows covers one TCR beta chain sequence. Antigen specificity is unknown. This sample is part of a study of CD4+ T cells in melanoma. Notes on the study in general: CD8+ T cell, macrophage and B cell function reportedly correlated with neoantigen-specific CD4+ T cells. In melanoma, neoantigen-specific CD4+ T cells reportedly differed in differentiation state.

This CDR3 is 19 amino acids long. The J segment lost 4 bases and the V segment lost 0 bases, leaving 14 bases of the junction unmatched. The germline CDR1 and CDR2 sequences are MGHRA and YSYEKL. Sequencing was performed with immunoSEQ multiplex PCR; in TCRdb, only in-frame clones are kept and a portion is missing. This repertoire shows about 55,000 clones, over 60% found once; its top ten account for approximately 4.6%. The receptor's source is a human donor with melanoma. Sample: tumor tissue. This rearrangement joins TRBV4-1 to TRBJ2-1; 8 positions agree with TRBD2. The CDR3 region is CASSQDWAWRGAGYNEQFF. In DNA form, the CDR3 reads TGCGCCAGCAGCCAAGATTGGGCTTGGCGGGGGGCGGGTTACAATGAGCAGTTCTTC.